The T cell receptor (beta chain) described here comes from a study of shared clonotypes between healthy human individuals. Overall study context: The composition of the donors was a couple of women and three men aged 18 to 49. Each donor contributed plates that comprised three CD4 naive, three CD4 memory, two CD8 naive and one CD8 memory.

Study-wide findings and caveats: Shared clonotypes across all four donors exceeded non-shared ones in generation probability. What rarefaction showed was incomplete sorted-subset sequencing despite large depth.

Generated by immunoSEQ multiplex PCR, the TCRdb table keeps only in-frame clones and is missing some. The data contain about 2 million clones, 95% of them seen just once; the ten biggest clones take up more than 0.1%. Details on this clone: No antigen is known for it.

This CDR3 contains 15 residues. Germline CDR1 is MNHNS and CDR2 is SASEGT. Unmatched junction bases numbered 8, after V lost 1 base and J lost 7 bases. V gene TRBV6-1 combines with J gene TRBJ2-3; 7 positions agree with TRBD2. This clonotype was obtained from a man aged 18-30 years in good health. The specimen sequenced was naive CD4+ T cells sorted from blood. Subset meaning: CD45RA+ positively selected. The CDR3 sequence: CASSEGNLAANTQYF. CDR3 sequence (DNA): TGTGCCAGCAGTGAAGGTAACCTAGCGGCCAATACGCAGTATTTT.